A single sample is the source of the 5 T cell receptor beta chains below, sequenced in a study of blood T cells in healthy people across ages (dated by TCRdb to 2014 to 2015). Library prep was done by 5' RACE. Sequencing relied on an Illumina HiSeq 2500. The second PCR ran for about 7 to 11 cycles and used a J-beta primer mix along with a sample-barcoded 5' primer. The public reads were run again by TCRdb, first through fastp at Q25 and then through MiXCR, and only productive beta chains were kept. Records with the same CDR3 protein are collapsed into one entry carrying the most frequent genes and DNA. This sample has about 1.5 million distinct CDR3 sequences in its table, and 40% to 50% of those were observed once. The ten largest clones take up roughly 7.9% of the sample. Material for sequencing was blood. The receptors come from a woman aged 18 to 35 in good health.

This clonotype came up a few times. V gene TRBV2 combines with J gene TRBJ1-2; D unresolved. CDR1 SNHLY and CDR2 FYNNEI come from the germline V gene. Trimming pared 2 bases from V and 5 bases from J, leaving 12 bases between. The CDR3 contains 14 residues. The DNA of the CDR3 is TGTGCCAGCAGTGAATCGATCCTGGGGTATGGCTACACCTTC. Translating gives CASSESILGYGYTF.

The V and J genes are TRBV9 and TRBJ2-7, with D perhaps given as TRBD1 or TRBD2 (5 bases each). Trimming took off 4 bases at V and 4 bases at J, with 21 bases between the two ends. CDR1 is SGDLS and CDR2 is YYNGEE in the germline V gene. The CDR3 is 16 residues long. CDR3 sequence reads: CASSPRWDHLEYEQYF. CDR3 coding DNA: TGTGCCAGCAGCCCGAGATGGGACCATCTCGAGTACGAGCAGTACTTC.

This clonotype was recorded a few times. This chain joins TRBV4-2 and TRBJ2-2; TRBD2 might be the D (6 bases). In germline, CDR1 is LGHNA, CDR2 YNFKEQ. The CDR3 has 13 amino acids. V shed 6 bases and J shed 7 bases, with 12 bases lying between them. The CDR3 reads CASRKREVGELFF. The CDR3 bases are TGTGCCAGCAGGAAAAGGGAGGTCGGGGAGCTGTTTTTT.

The chain couples TRBV7-2 to TRBJ2-7, with a tentative D call TRBD1 (5 bases). In germline, CDR1 is SGHTA, CDR2 FQGNSA. The V end lost 1 base, the J end lost 3 bases, and 10 bases lay between the germline ends. CDR3 length: 14 residues. The CDR3 loop reads CASSLVQGLYEQYF. The DNA of the CDR3 is TGTGCCAGCAGCTTAGTCCAGGGTCTCTACGAGCAGTACTTC.

To note about this clonotype: A read error may explain this, as a much larger clone is one base away. The J gene is TRBJ2-1, the V gene TRBV4-1; TRBD2 aligns across 11 bases. CDR1 and CDR2 from the germline V gene are MGHRA and YSYEKL. J gave up 10 bases and V 1 base, and 6 bases lay outside the gene matches. This CDR3 spans 15 amino acids. The CDR3 nucleotides read TGCGCCAGCAGCCAAGCGGGGACTAGCGGCAAGGAGCAGTTCTTC. Translation gives CASSQAGTSGKEQFF.